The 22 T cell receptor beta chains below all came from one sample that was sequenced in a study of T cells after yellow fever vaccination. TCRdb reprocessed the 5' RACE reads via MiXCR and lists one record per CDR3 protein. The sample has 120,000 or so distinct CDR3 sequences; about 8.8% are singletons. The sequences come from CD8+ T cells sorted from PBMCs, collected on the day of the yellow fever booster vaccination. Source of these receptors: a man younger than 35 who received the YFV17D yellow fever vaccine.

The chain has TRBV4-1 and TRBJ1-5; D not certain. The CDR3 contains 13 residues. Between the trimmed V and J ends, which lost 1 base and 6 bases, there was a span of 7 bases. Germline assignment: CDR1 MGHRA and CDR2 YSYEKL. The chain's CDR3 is CASSQAGFQPQHF. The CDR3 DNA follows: TGCGCCAGCAGCCAAGCGGGGTTTCAGCCCCAGCATTTT.

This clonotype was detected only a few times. The CDR3 spells CSARDLQGWAPLHF. The CDR3 region has the DNA TGCAGTGCTAGAGATTTGCAGGGCTGGGCACCCCTCCACTTT. The chain joins TRBV20-1 to TRBJ1-6; the D gene is possibly TRBD1 (5 bases). V was trimmed by 0 bases and J by 11 bases, leaving 14 bases between them. This CDR3 is built from 14 residues. CDR1 and CDR2 from the germline V gene are DFQATT and SNEGSKA (reference sequence).

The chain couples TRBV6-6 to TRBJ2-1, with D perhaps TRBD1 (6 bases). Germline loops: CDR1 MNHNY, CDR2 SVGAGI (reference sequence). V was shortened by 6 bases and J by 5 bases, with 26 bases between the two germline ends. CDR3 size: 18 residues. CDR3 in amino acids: CASSAVHYRESADNEQFF. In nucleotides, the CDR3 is TGTGCCAGCAGCGCAGTCCACTACAGGGAAAGTGCTGACAATGAGCAGTTCTTC.

This CDR3 reads CASSDPGRGEQFF. CDR3 bases: TGTGCCAGCAGTGATCCCGGGCGGGGTGAGCAGTTCTTC. The chain recombines TRBV2 with TRBJ2-1; maybe TRBD2 (6 bases). CDR1 SNHLY and CDR2 FYNNEI come from the germline V gene. The CDR3 length is 13 residues. V lost 3 bases, J lost 9 bases, and 12 bases lay in between.

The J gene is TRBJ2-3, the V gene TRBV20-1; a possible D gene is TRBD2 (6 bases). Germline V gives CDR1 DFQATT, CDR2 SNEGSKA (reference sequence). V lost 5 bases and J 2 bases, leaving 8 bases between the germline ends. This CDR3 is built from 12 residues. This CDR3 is CSARDFTDTQYF. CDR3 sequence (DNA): TGCAGTGCTCGGGACTTCACAGATACGCAGTATTTT.

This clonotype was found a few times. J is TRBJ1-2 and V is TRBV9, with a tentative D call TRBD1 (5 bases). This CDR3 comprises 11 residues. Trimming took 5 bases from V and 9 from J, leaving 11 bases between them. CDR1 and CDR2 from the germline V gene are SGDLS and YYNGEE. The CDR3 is CASSDEGRYTF. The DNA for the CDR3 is TGTGCCAGCAGTGACGAGGGACGCTACACCTTC.

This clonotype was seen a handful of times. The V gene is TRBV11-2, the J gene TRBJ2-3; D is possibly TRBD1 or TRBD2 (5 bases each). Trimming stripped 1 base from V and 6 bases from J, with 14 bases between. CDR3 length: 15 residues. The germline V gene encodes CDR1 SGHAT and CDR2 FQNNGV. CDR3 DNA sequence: TGTGCCAGCAGCTTAGGTCTTGGGGGACGGGATACGCAGTATTTT. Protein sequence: CASSLGLGGRDTQYF.

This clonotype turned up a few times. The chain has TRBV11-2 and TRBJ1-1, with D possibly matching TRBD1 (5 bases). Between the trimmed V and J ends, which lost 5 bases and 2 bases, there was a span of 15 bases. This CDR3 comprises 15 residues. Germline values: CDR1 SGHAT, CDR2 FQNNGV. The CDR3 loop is CASSPWGGANTEAFF. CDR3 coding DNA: TGTGCCAGCAGCCCTTGGGGGGGAGCCAACACTGAAGCTTTCTTT.

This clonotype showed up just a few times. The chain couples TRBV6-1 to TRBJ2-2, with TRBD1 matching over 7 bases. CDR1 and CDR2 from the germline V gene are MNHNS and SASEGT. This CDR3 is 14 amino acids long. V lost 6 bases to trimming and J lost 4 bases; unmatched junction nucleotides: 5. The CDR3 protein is CASRRQGLTGELFF. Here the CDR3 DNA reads TGTGCCAGCAGGAGACAGGGCCTCACCGGGGAGCTGTTTTTT.

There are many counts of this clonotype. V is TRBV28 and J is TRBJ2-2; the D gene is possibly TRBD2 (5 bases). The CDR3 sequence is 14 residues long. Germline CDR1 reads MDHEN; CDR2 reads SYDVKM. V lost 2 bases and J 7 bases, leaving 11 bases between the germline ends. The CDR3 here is CASSLLGVGGELFF. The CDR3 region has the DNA TGTGCCAGCAGTTTACTGGGAGTAGGCGGGGAGCTGTTTTTT. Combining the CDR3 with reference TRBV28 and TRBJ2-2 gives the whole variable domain DVKVTQSSRYLVKRTGEKVFLECVQDMDHENMFWYRQDPGLGLRLIYFSYDVKMKEKGDIPEGYSVSREKKERFSLILESASTNQTSMYLCASSLLGVGGELFFGEGSRLTVL.

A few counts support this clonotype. The CDR3 here is CASSTAGGQETQYF. The CDR3 DNA sequence: TGCGCCAGCAGTACAGCGGGGGGCCAAGAGACCCAGTACTTC. The chain links TRBV5-1 to TRBJ2-5, with TRBD2 matching 9 bases. Germline trimming cut 5 bases from V and 1 base from J; bases unmatched to any gene: 3. CDR1 is SGHRS, CDR2 YFSETQ, per germline. The CDR3 spans 14 residues.

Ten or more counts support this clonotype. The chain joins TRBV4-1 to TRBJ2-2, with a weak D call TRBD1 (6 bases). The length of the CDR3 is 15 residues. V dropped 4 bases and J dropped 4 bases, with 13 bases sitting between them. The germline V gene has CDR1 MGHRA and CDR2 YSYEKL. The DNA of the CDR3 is TGCGCCAGCAGCCCTCGGGACACTCCCACCGGGGAGCTGTTTTTT. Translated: CASSPRDTPTGELFF.

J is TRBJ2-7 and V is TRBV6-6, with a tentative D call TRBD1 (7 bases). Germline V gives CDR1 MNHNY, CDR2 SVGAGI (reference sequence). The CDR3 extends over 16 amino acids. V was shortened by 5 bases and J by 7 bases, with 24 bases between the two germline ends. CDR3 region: CASSKTFSKGGQEQYV. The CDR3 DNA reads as TGTGCCAGCAGTAAAACCTTCTCAAAGGGGGGACAGGAGCAGTACGTC.

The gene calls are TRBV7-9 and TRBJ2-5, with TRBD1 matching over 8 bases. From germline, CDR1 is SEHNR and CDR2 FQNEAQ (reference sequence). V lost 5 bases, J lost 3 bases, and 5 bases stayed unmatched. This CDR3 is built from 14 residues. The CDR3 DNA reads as TGTGCCAGCAGCCAAGTGGACAGGGAAGAGACCCAGTACTTC. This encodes CASSQVDREETQYF.

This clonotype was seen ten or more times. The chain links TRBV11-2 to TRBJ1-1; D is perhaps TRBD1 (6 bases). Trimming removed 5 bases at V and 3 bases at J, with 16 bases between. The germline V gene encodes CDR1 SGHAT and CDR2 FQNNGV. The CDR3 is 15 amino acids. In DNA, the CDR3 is TGTGCCAGCAGCCCGGAGGGGGTCGTCTACACTGAAGCTTTCTTT. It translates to CASSPEGVVYTEAFF.

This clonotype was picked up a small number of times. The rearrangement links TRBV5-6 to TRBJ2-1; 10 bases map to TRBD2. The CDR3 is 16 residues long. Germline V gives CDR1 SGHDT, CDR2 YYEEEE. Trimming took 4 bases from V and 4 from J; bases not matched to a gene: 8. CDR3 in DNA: TGTGCCAGCAGCCCTCTTTCTAGCGGGGGATACAATGAGCAGTTCTTC. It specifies CASSPLSSGGYNEQFF.

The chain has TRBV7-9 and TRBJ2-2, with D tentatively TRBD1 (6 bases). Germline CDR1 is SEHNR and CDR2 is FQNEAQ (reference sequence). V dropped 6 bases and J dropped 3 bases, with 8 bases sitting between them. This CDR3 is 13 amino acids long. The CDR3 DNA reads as TGTGCCAGCAGACGACAGGACACCGGGGAGCTGTTTTTT. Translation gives CASRRQDTGELFF.

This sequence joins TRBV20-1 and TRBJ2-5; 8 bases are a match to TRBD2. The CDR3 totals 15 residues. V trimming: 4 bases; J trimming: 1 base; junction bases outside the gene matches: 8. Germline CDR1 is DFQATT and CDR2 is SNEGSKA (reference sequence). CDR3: CSATKVAGPQETQYF. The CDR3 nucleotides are TGCAGTGCTACCAAAGTAGCGGGGCCCCAAGAGACCCAGTACTTC.

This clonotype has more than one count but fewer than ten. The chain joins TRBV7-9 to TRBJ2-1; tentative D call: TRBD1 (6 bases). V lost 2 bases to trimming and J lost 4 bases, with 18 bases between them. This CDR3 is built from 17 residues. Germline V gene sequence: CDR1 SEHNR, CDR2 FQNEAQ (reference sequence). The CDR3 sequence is CASSLSPTRGWYNEQFF. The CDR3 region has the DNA TGTGCCAGCAGCTTATCCCCCACCAGGGGATGGTACAATGAGCAGTTCTTC.

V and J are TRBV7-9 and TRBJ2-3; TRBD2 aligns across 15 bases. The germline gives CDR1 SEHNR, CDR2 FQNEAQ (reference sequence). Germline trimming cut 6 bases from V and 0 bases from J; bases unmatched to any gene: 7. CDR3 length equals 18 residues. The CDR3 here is CASRPGTSGGSSTDTQYF. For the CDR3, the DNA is TGTGCCAGCAGGCCCGGGACTAGCGGGGGGAGTAGCACAGATACGCAGTATTTT.

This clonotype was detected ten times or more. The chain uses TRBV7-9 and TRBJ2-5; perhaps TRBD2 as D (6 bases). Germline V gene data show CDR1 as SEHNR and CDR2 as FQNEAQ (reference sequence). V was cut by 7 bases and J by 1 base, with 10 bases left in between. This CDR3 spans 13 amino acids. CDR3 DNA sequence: TGTGCCAGCACCCGGGGGTTCCAAGAGACCCAGTACTTC. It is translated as CASTRGFQETQYF.

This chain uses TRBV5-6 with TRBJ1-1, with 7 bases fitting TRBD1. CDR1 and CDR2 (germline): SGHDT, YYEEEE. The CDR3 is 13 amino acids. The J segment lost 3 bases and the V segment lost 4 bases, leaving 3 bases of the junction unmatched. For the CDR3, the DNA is TGTGCCAGCAGCACAGGGGCCTACACTGAAGCTTTCTTT. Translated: CASSTGAYTEAFF.